This T cell receptor (beta chain) originates from a study of shared clonotypes between healthy human individuals. About the research overall: Per donor, CD8 memory used one plate, CD8 naive used two, CD4 memory used three and CD4 naive used three.

The CDR3 spans 14 residues. V lost 1 base, J lost 0 bases, and 4 bases lay in between. The germline CDR1 and CDR2 sequences are MNHEY and SVGAGI. CD45RO-negative, CCR7-selected cells formed the naive CD8 fraction, which excluded terminally differentiated effector memory CD45RA+ cells. Donors comprised healthy HIV-negative adults lacking recent acute infections or vaccinations. Deep-level assay runs were performed. Generated by immunoSEQ multiplex PCR, the TCRdb table keeps only in-frame clones and is missing some. This table has under 850,000 clones, around 93% appearing once. The V gene is TRBV6-5, the J gene TRBJ2-1; no definite D call. The TCR originated in a man under 40 in good health. Sample: naive CD8+ T cells sorted from blood. DNA of the CDR3: TGTGCCAGCAGTTACTTTAGCTCCTACAATGAGCAGTTCTTC. Its protein is CASSYFSSYNEQFF.